What follows is one T cell receptor (beta chain) and its context. Its antigen is currently unknown. Trimming removed 0 bases at V and 0 bases at J, with 9 bases between. The CDR3 consists of 15 residues. Per the germline V gene, CDR1 is LGHNA and CDR2 is YNFKEQ. Sample treatment: 15 to 20 received Ad26.COV2.S at low or high dose, single or two shots; 5 received placebo; per-sample allocation not given. After the first vaccine or placebo injection, samples were drawn on day 63. Assay used: immunoSEQ multiplex PCR; TCRdb lists only in-frame clones, some missing. The repertoire has under 400,000 clones, around 86% of them found once; the top ten carry around 3.5%. The data originate from a study of Ad26.COV2.S vaccination and SARS-CoV-2 variants. Regarding the study as a whole: Higher spike-specific TCR breadth was found in vaccine recipients than in placebo recipients.

This sample comprised peripheral blood, obtained in a trial of Ad26.COV2.S vaccine versus placebo. This clonotype originated in a person aged 18-65 years who received the Ad26.COV2.S COVID-19 vaccine or a placebo. V gene TRBV4-2 combines with J gene TRBJ2-7; D is perhaps TRBD1 (5 bases). In DNA, the CDR3 is TGTGCCAGCAGCCAAGAAGGCAGGGTCTCCTACGAGCAGTACTTC. It translates to CASSQEGRVSYEQYF.